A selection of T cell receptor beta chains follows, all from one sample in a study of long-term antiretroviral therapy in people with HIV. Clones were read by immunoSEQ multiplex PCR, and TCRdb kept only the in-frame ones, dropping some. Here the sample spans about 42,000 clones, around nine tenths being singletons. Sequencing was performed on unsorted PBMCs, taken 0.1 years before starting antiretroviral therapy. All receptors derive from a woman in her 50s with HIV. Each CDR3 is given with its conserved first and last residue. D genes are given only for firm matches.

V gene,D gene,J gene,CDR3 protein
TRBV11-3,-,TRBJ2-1,CASSLVREQFF
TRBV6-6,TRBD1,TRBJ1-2,CASSYSSDRAGYTF
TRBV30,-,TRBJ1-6,CAWSVPGSGSPLHF
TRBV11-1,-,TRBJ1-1,CASSDQWGAFF
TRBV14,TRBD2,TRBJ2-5,CASSQEWGAGGEEETQYF
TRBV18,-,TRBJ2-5,CASSPKETQYF
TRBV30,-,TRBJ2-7,CAWSDDRSKYF
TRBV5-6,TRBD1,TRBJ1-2,CASSVGTGGDYGYTF
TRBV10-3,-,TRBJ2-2,CAISELNRDADQGELFF
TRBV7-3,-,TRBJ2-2,CASSLRTSKNTGELFF
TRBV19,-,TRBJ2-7,CASSKKGPAQYF
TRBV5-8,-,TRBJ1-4,CASSLDYPREKLFF
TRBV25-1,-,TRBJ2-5,CASSNQETQYF
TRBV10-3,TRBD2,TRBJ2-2,CATSGGDNTGELFF
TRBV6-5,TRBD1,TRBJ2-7,CASSYSHRGSSYEQYF
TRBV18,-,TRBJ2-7,CASSPHSALGEQYF
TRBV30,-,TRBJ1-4,CATNAGATNEKLFF
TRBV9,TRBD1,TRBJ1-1,CASSPRTGEGTEAFF
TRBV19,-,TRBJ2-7,CASSLGTTYEQYF
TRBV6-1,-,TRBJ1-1,CASSEALRSVPEAFF
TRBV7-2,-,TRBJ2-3,CASSLGPGLDTQYF
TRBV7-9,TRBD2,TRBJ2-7,CASRPPRGGLGEQYF
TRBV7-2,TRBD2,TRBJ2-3,CASRWGGGLDTQYF
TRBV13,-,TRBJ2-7,CASSIDRRGGSYEQYF
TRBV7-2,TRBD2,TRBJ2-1,CASSLRLAGGIEQFF
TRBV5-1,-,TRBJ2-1,CASSPEGGSYNEQFF
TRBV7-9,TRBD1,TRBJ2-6,CASSGDRAGGSGANVLTF